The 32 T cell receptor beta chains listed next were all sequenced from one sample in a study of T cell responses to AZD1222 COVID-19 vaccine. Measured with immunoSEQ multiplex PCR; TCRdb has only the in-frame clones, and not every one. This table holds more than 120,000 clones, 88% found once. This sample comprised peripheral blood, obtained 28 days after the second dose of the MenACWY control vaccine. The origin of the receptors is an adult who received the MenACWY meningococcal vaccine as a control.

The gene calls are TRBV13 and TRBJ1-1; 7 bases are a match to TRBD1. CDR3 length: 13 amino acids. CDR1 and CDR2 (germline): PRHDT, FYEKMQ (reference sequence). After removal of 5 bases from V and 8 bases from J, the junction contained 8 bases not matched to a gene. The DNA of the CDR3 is TGTGCCAGCAGCGTACCCGGGACAGAAGAAGCTTTCTTT. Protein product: CASSVPGTEEAFF.

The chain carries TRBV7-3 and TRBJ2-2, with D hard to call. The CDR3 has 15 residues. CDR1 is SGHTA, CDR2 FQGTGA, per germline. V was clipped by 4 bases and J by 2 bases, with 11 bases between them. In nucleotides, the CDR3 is TGTGCCAGCAGCTCCCAAGGACCAAACACCGGGGAGCTGTTTTTT. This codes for CASSSQGPNTGELFF.

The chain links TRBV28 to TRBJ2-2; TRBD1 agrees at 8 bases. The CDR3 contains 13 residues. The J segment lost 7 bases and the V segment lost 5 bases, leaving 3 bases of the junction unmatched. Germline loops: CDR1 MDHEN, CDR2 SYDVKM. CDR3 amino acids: CASSNRGSGELFF. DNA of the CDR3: TGTGCCAGCAGTAACAGGGGGAGCGGGGAGCTGTTTTTT.

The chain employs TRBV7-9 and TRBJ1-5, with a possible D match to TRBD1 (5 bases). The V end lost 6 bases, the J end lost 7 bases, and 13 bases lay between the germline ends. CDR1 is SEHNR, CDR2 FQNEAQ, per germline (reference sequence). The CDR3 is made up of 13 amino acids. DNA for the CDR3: TGTGCCAGCAGTGGCAGGGATGGCCAGCCCCAGCATTTT. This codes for CASSGRDGQPQHF.

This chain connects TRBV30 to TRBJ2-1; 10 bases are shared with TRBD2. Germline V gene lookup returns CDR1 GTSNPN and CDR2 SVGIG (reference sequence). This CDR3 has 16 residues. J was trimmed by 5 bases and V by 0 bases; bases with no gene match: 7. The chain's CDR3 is CAWSVSSGGENNEQFF. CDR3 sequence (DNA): TGTGCCTGGAGTGTATCGAGCGGGGGGGAGAACAATGAGCAGTTCTTC. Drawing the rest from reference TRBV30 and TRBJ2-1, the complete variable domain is SQTIHQWPATLVQPVGSPLSLECTVEGTSNPNLYWYRQAAGRGLQLLFYSVGIGQISSEVPQNLSASRPQDRQFILSSKKLLLSDSGFYLCAWSVSSGGENNEQFFGPGTRLTVL.

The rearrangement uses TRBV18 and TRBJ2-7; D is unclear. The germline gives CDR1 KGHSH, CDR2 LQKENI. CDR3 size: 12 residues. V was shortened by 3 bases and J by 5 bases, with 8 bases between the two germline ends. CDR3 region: CASSPVGDEQYF. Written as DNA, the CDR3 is TGTGCCAGCTCACCTGTGGGCGACGAGCAGTACTTC.

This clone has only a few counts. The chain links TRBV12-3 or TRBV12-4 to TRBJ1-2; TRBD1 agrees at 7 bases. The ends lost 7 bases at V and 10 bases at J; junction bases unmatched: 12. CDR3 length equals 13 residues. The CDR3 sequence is CASTQGGSRHYTF. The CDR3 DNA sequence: TGTGCCAGCACTCAGGGGGGCAGTAGGCACTACACCTTC.

The CDR3 protein is CASSLSDYLEQFF. CDR3 coding DNA: TGCGCCAGCAGCTTGTCCGACTACTTAGAGCAGTTCTTC. J is TRBJ2-1 and V is TRBV5-1; maybe TRBD2 (5 bases). This CDR3 region has 13 residues. Germline V gives CDR1 SGHRS, CDR2 YFSETQ. The V and J ends lost 1 base and 10 bases respectively, with 12 bases between them.

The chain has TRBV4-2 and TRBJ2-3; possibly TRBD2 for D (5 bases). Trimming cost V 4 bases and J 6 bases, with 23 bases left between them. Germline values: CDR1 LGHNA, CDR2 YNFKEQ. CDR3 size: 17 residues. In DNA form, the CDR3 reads TGTGCCAGCAGCCTCCGCCGTAGCGAACCCCCGTCGGATACGCAGTATTTT. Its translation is CASSLRRSEPPSDTQYF.

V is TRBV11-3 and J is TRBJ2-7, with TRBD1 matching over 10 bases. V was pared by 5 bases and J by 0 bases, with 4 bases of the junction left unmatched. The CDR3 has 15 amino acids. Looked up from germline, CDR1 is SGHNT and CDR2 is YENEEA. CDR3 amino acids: CASSPGQGSSYEQYF. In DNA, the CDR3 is TGTGCCAGCAGCCCGGGACAGGGGTCCTCCTACGAGCAGTACTTC.

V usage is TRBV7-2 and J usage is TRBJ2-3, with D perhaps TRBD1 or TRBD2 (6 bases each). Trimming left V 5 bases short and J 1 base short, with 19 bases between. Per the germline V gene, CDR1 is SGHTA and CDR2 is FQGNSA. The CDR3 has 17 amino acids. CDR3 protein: CASSPGRGGKRTDTQYF. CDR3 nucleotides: TGTGCCAGCAGCCCAGGCAGGGGCGGGAAACGCACAGATACGCAGTATTTT.

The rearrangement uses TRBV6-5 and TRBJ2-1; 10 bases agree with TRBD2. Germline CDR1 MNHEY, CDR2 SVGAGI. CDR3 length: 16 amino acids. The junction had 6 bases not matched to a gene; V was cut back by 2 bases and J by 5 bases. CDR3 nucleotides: TGTGCCAGCAGTTACGCCGGGACTAGCGTAAACAATGAGCAGTTCTTC. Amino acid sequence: CASSYAGTSVNNEQFF.

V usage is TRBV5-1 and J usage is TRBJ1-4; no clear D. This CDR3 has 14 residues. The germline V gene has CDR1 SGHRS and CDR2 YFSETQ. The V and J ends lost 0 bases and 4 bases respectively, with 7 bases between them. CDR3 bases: TGCGCCAGCAGCTTGGACAGCTTTAATGAAAAACTGTTTTTT. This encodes CASSLDSFNEKLFF.

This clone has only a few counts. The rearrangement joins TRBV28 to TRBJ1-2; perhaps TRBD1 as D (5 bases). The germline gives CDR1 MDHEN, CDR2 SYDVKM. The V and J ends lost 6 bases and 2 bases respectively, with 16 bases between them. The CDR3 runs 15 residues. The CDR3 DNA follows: TGTGCCAGCAGAAAACCGGGAGGGGTAAACTATGGCTACACCTTC. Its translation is CASRKPGGVNYGYTF.

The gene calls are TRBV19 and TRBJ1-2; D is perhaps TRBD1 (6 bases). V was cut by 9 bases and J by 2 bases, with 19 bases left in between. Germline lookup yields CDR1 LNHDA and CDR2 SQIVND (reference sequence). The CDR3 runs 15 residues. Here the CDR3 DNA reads TGTGCCAGCCTCGCCCAGGGGTCGGGGAACTATGGCTACACCTTC. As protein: CASLAQGSGNYGYTF. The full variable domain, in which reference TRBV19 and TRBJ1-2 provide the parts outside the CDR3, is DGGITQSPKYLFRKEGQNVTLSCEQNLNHDAMYWYRQDPGQGLRLIYYSQIVNDFQKGDIAEGYSVSREKKESFPLTVTSAQKNPTAFYLCASLAQGSGNYGYTFGSGTRLTVV.

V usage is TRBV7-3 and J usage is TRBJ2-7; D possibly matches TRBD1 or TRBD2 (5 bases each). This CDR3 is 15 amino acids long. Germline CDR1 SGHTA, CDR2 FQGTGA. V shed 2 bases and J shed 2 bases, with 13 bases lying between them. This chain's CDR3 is CASSLFGQGPYEQYF. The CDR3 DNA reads TGTGCCAGCAGCTTATTCGGGCAGGGACCCTACGAGCAGTACTTC.

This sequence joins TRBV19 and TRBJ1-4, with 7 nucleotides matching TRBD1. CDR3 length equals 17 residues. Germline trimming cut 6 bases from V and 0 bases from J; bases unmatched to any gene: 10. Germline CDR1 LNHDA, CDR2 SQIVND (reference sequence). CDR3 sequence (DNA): TGTGCCAGTAGGCATCCTAGGGACAGCTCAACTAATGAAAAACTGTTTTTT. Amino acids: CASRHPRDSSTNEKLFF.

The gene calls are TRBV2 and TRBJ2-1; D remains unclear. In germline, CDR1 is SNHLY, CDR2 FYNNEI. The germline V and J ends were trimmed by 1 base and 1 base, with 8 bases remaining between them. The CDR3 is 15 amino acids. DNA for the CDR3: TGTGCCAGCAGTGAAGAAGGGCAGTCCTACAATGAGCAGTTCTTC. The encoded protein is CASSEEGQSYNEQFF.

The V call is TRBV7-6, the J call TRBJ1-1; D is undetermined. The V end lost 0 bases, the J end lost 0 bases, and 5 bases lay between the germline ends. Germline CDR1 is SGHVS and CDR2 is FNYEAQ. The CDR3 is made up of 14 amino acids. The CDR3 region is CASSLANLNTEAFF. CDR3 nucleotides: TGTGCCAGCAGCTTAGCCAATTTGAACACTGAAGCTTTCTTT.

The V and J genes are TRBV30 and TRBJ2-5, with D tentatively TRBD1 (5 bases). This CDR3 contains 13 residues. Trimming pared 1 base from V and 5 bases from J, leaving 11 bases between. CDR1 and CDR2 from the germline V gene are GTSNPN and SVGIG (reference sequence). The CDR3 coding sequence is TGTGCCTGGAGTGGGGGCCATGGGGAGACCCAGTACTTC. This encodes CAWSGGHGETQYF.

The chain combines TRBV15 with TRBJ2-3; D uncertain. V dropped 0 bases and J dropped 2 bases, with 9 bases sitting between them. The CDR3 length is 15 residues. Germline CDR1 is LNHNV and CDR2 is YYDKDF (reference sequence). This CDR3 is CATSRDRSLTDTQYF. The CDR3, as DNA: TGTGCCACCAGCAGAGATAGATCGCTCACAGATACGCAGTATTTT.

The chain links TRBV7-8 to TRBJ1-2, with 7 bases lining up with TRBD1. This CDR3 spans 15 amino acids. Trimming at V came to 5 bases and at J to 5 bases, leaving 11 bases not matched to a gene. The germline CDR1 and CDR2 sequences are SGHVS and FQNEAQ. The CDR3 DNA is TGTGCCAGCAGCCGCAAGTCCGGGACAGCTTATGGCTACACCTTC. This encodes CASSRKSGTAYGYTF.

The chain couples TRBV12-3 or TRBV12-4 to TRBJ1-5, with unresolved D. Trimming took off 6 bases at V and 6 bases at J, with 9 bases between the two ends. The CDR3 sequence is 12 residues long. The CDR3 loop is CASSADSQPQHF. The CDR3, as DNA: TGTGCCAGCAGCGCTGATAGTCAGCCCCAGCATTTT.

Written as DNA, the CDR3 is TGCGCCAGCAGCTTGGCCTCCATTAGCACAGATACGCAGTATTTT. Translated, it gives CASSLASISTDTQYF. J is TRBJ2-3 and V is TRBV5-1; D unclear. V lost 0 bases and J 0 bases, leaving 8 bases between the germline ends. The CDR3 runs 15 residues. Germline CDR1 is SGHRS and CDR2 is YFSETQ.

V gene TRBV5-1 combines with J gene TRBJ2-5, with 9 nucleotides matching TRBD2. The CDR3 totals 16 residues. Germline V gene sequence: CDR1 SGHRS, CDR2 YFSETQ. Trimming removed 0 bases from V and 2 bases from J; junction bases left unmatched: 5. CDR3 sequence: CASSLAASGDQETQYF. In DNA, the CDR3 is TGCGCCAGCAGCTTGGCGGCTAGCGGGGATCAAGAGACCCAGTACTTC.

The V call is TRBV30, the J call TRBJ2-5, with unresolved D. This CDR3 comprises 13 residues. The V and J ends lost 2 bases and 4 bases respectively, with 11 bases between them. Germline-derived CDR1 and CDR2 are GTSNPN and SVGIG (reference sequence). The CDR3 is CAWSRSTGETQYF. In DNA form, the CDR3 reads TGTGCCTGGAGTAGGTCCACGGGAGAGACCCAGTACTTC.

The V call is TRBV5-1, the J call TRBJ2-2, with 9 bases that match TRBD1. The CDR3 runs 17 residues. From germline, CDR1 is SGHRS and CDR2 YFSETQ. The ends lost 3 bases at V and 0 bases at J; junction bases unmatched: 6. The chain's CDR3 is CASSWTGVGSNTGELFF. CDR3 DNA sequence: TGCGCCAGCAGCTGGACAGGGGTAGGGTCGAACACCGGGGAGCTGTTTTTT. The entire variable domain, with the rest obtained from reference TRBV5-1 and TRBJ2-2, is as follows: KAGVTQTPRYLIKTRGQQVTLSCSPISGHRSVSWYQQTPGQGLQFLFEYFSETQRNKGNFPGRFSGRQFSNSRSEMNVSTLELGDSALYLCASSWTGVGSNTGELFFGEGSRLTVL.

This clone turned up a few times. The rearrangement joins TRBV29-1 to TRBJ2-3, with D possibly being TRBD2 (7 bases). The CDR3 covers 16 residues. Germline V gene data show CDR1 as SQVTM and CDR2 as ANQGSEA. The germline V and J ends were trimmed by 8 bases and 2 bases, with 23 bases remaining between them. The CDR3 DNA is TGCAGCTCAAGGGGAGGGACACACCTTTCCACAGATACGCAGTATTTT. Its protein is CSSRGGTHLSTDTQYF.

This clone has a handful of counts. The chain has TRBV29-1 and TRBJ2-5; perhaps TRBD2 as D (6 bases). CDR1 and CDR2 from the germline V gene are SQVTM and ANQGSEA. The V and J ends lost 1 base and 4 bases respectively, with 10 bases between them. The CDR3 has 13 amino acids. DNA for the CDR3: TGCAGCGTTGAAGTTGGGAGGAGAGAGACCCAGTACTTC. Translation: CSVEVGRRETQYF.

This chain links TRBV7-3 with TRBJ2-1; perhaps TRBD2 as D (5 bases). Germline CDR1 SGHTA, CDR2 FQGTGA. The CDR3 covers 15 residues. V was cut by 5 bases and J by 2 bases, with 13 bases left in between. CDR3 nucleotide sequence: TGTGCCAGCAGCCAAGACGGAGGTCCCTACAATGAGCAGTTCTTC. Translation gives CASSQDGGPYNEQFF. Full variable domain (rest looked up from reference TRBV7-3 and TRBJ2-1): GAGVSQTPSNKVTEKGKYVELRCDPISGHTALYWYRQSLGQGPEFLIYFQGTGAADDSGLPNDRFFAVRPEGSVSTLKIQRTERGDSAVYLCASSQDGGPYNEQFFGPGTRLTVL.

The CDR3 sequence is CASTEGQGAGNTIYF. The CDR3 DNA reads TGTGCCAGCACAGAGGGACAGGGGGCTGGAAACACCATATATTTT. The chain is built from TRBV25-1 and TRBJ1-3, with TRBD1 identical over 11 bases. After removal of 7 bases from V and 2 bases from J, the junction contained 4 bases not matched to a gene. The length of the CDR3 is 15 residues. The germline CDR1 and CDR2 sequences are MGHDK and SYGVNS.

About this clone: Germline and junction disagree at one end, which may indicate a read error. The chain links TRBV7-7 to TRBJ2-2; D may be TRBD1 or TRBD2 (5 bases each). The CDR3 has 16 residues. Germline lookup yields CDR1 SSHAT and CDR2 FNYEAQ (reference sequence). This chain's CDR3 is CASSLSGTRVSGELFF. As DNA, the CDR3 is TGTGCTAGCAGCTTAAGTGGGACCCGGGTGAGCGGGGAGCTGTTTTTT.